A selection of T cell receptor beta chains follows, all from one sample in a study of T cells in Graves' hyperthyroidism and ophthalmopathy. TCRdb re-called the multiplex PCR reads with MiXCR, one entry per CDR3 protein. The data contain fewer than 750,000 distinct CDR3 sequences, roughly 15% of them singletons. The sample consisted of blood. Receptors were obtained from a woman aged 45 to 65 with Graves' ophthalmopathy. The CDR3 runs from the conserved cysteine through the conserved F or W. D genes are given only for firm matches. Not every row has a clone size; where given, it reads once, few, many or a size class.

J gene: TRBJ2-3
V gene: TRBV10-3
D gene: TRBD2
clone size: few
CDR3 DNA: TGTGCCATCAGTGACCTAGCGGGAGGTGCAGATACGCAGTATTTT
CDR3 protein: CAISDLAGGADTQYF

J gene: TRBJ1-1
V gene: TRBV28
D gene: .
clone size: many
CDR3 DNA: TGTGCCAGCAGCCTAGTGGGATTCAACACTGAAGCTTTCTTT
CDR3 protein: CASSLVGFNTEAFF

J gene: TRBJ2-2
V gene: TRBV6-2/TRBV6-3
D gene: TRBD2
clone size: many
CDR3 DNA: TGTGCCAGCAGTTACCGACCTGCTAGCGGGAGCCTCAACACCGGGGAGCTGTTTTTT
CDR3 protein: CASSYRPASGSLNTGELFF

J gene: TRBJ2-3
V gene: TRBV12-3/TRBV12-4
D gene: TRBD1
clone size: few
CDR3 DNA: TGTGCCAGCAGTAACCGACAGGGATCGGGCACAGATACGCAGTATTTT
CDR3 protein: CASSNRQGSGTDTQYF

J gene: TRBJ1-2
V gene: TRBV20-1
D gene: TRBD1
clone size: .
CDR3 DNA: TGCAGTGCTAGGGAAGGGGGCTACTATGGCTACACCTTC
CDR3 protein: CSAREGGYYGYTF

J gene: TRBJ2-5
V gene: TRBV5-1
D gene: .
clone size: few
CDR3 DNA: TGCGCCAGCAGCTTGGGACTAGAGGCGGAGACCCAGTACTTC
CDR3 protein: CASSLGLEAETQYF

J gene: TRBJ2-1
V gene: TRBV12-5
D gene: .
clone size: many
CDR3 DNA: TGTGCTAGTGGTTGGACCAACCTTAGTTTCAATGAGCAGTTCTTC
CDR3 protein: CASGWTNLSFNEQFF

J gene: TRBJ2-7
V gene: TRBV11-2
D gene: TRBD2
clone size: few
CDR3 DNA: TGTGCCAGCAGCTTACGGACTAGCGGGAGAGTCGACCAGTACTTC
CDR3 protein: CASSLRTSGRVDQYF

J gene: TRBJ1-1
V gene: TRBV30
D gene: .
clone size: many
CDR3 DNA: TGTGCCTGGAGTGTTCGGAGGGAGGACACTGAAGCTTTCTTT
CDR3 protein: CAWSVRREDTEAFF

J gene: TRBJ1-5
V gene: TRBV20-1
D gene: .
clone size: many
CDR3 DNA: TGCAGTGCCAGGACAGCCCTAAGACCCAATCAGCCCCAGCATTTT
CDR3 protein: CSARTALRPNQPQHF

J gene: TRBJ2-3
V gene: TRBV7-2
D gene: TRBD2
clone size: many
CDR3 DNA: TGTGCCAGCAGCGCTCGGGGACTAGCGGGAGTTGGGATAGATACGCAGTATTTT
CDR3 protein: CASSARGLAGVGIDTQYF

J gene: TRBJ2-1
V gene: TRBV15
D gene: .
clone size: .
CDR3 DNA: TGTGCCACCAGCAGAGTAGGTCGGCTAGTGGGAGAGGACTACAATGAGCAGTTCTTC
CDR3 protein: CATSRVGRLVGEDYNEQFF

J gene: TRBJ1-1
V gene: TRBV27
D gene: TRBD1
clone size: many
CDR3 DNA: TGTGCCAGCAGTTTTGACAGGGGGTCGACTGAAGCTTTCTTT
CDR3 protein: CASSFDRGSTEAFF

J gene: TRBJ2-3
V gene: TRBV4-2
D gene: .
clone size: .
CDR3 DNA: TGTGCCAGCAGCCAAGAATTATGGGGGATCGCAGATACGCAGTATTTT
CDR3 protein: CASSQELWGIADTQYF

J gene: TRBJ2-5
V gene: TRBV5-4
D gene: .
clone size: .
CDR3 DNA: TGTGCCAGCAGCCCCGAAGTGATGGGGCCCCGGAAGACCCAGTACTTC
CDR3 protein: CASSPEVMGPRKTQYF

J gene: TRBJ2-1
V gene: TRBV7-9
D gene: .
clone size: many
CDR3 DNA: TGTGCCAGCAGCTTAGTAGCCTCCTTATCCTACAATGAGCAGTTCTTC
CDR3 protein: CASSLVASLSYNEQFF

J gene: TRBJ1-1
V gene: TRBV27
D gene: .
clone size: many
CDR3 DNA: TGTGCCAGCAGTCGGTACACGACCCACACTGAAGCTTTCTTT
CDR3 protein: CASSRYTTHTEAFF

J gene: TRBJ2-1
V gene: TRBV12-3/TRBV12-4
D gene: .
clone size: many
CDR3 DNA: TGTGCCAGCAGTTTCGTCGGGGCCCCACTTTCGGTCAAATACAATGAGCAGTTCTTC
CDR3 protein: CASSFVGAPLSVKYNEQFF

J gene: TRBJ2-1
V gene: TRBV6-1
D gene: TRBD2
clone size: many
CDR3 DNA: TGTGCCAGCAGTGAAGCGCGTCTAGCGGGAGTCGACAATGAGCAGTTCTTC
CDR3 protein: CASSEARLAGVDNEQFF

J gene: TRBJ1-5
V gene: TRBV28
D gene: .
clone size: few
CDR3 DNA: TGTGCCAGCAGTATGGCCGGGCCCCGGGGCAATCAGCCCCAGCATTTT
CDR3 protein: CASSMAGPRGNQPQHF

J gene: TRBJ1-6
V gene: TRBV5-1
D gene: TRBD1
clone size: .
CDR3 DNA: TGCGCCAGCAGCCAACCGGGACAGAATTCACCCCTCCACTTT
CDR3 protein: CASSQPGQNSPLHF

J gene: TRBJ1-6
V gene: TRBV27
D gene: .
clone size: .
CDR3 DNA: TGTGCCAGCAGTTCTTCCGCAGGGAACAATTCACCCCTCCACTTT
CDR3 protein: CASSSSAGNNSPLHF

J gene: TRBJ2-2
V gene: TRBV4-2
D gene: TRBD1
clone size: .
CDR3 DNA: TGTGCCAGCAGCCCAATAAACAGGGGCCCTGAGAACACCGGGGAGCTGTTTTTT
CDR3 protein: CASSPINRGPENTGELFF

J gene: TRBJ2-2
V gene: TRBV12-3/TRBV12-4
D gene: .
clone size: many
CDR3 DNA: TGTGCCAGCAGTTTGTCTAGAGTCATGAACACCGGGGAGCTGTTTTTT
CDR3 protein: CASSLSRVMNTGELFF

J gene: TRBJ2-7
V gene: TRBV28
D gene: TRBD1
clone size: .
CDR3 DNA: TGTGCCAGCAGTCTGACAGGGAGCCCCTACGAGCAGTACTTC
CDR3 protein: CASSLTGSPYEQYF

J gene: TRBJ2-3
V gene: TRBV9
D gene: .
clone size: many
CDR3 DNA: TGTGCCAGCAGCCCATCTAGCGTGGTGGTAACAGATACGCAGTATTTT
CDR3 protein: CASSPSSVVVTDTQYF

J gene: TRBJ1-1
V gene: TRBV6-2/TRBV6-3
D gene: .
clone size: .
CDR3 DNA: TGTGCCAGCAGGGCCCCGGGGGCGGCTACTGAAGCTTTCTTT
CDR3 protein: CASRAPGAATEAFF

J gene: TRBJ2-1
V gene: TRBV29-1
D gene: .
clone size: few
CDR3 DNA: TGCAGCGTTGAGGGGAGCGGTCTCTCCTACAATGAGCAGTTCTTC
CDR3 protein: CSVEGSGLSYNEQFF

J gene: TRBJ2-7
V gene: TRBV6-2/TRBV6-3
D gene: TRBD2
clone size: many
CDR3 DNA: TGTGCCAGCAGTTCGGCGGGAGGATCCTACGAGCAGTACTTC
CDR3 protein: CASSSAGGSYEQYF

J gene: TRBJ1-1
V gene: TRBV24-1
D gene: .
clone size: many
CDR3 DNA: TGTGCCACCAGTGATGACAGCGTCGGGGGGGCTTTCTTT
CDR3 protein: CATSDDSVGGAFF

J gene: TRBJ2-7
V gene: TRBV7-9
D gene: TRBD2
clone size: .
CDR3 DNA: TGTGCCAGCAGCTTAGGTTGGACTAGCGGGAGAAAGCAGTACTTC
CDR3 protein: CASSLGWTSGRKQYF

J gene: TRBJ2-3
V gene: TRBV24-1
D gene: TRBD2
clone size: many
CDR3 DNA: TGTGCCACCAGTGATCGGACTAGCGGGAGTTTTACGGATACGCAGTATTTT
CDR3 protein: CATSDRTSGSFTDTQYF

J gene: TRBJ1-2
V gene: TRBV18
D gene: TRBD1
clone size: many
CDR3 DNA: TGTGCCAGCTCACCAGACTCGGCAGGGGGCCACTATGGCTACACCTTC
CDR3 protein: CASSPDSAGGHYGYTF

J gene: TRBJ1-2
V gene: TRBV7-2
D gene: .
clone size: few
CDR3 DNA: TGTGCCAGCAGCTTAGCGGGGGTCGTGAAGGTACACTATGGCTACACCTTC
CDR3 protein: CASSLAGVVKVHYGYTF

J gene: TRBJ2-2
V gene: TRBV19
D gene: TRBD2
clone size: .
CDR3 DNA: TGTGCCAGTAGTACCGGGGGGGGGGCAGTGGGAGCGAACACCGGGGAGCTGTTTTTT
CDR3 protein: CASSTGGGAVGANTGELFF

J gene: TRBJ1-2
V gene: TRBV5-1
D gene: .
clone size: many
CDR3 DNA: TGCGCCAGCAGCTCGGTCGGTGGCTACACCTTC
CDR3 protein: CASSSVGGYTF

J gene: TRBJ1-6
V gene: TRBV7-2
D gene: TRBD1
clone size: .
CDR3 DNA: TGTGCCAGCAGCATCACAGGGGTACTAGATTCACCCCTCCACTTT
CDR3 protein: CASSITGVLDSPLHF